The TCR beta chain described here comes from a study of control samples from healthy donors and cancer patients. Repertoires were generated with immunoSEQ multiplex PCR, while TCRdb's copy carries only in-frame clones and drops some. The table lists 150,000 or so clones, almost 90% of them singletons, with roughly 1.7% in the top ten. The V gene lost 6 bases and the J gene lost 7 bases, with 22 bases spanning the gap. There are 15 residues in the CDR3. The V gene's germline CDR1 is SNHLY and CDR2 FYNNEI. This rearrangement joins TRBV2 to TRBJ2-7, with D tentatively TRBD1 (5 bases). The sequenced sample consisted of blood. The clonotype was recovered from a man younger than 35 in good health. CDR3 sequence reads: CASSGDSDSRREQYF. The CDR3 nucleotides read TGTGCCAGCAGCGGAGACTCCGACAGCCGGAGAGAGCAGTACTTC. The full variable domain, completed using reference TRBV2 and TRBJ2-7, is EPEVTQTPSHQVTQMGQEVILRCVPISNHLYFYWYRQILGQKVEFLVSFYNNEISEKSEIFDDQFSVERPDGSNFTLKIRSTKLEDSAMYFCASSGDSDSRREQYFGPGTRLTVT.